This TCR beta chain was sequenced for a study of OX40 agonist ivuxolimab in advanced cancers. Describing the broader study: The costimulatory receptor OX40 (CD134) was targeted by ivuxolimab, a fully human IgG2 agonistic monoclonal antibody. Intravenous ivuxolimab was administered to patients every 2 weeks at six dose levels: 0.01, 0.1, 0.3, 1.5, 3 and 10 mg/kg. Among the 50 to 55 dose-escalation patients, approximately 20 had hepatocellular carcinoma, around 15 melanoma, 9 renal cell carcinoma and 9 head and neck cancer. In the dose-escalation cohort, approximately 82% of patients were male, and the mean age was approximately 60 years, with a range of about 20 to 79. Patients were allowed to have had prior anti-PD-1, anti-PD-L1 or anti-CTLA-4 therapy, and approximately 37% of the dose-escalation patients had been treated with checkpoint inhibitors. Partial responses were achieved by three dose-escalation patients, of whom one had hepatocellular carcinoma and two had cutaneous melanoma. The point of sequencing TCRbeta in the periphery was to test whether ivuxolimab changed TCR sequence diversity and drove clonal T-cell expansion. The monotherapy dose-escalation portion (N ≈ 50 patients) of the phase I ivuxolimab trial is reported in the paper. Results the study describes overall, beyond this receptor: The antigen specificity of the clonally expanded peripheral T cells was not determined. Low levels of normalized T-cell clonal expansion were also seen in some nonresponding patients. After ivuxolimab, expanded clones were on average more numerous among CD8+ T cells than among CD4+ T cells. In the 0.1-3.0 mg/kg groups, partial responders had among the lowest normalized peripheral clonal expansion, particularly in CD8+ T cells. Clonal expansion of both CD4+ and CD8+ blood T cells was observed from baseline to week 6 at doses 0.1 to 3.0 mg/kg.

Genomic DNA was isolated from the sorted cells so that the TCRbeta CDR3 region could be sequenced. TCRbeta CDR3 regions were sequenced using the immunoSEQ Assay. Drawn from immuneACCESS, this table holds only the in-frame rearrangements with V and J called that TCRdb kept. Clones are partly lost; checked studies trace under half to an unresolved V gene and leave the rest unexplained. In this sample the table shows about 110,000 clones, about nine tenths of which occur a single time. 0.27% of the sample rests with the top ten. The trial excluded patients who had a history of autoimmune disease or who were on systemic immunosuppression. Peripheral blood for TCR sequencing was collected from all dose cohorts at baseline, on cycle 4 day 1, and on cycle 7 day 1. The samples were taken from a phase I, first-in-human, multicenter, open-label dose-escalation trial of ivuxolimab. Adults with locally advanced or metastatic melanoma, renal cell, hepatocellular, or head and neck squamous cell carcinoma were enrolled in the trial. Before TCR sequencing, CD4+ T cells and CD8+ T cells were sorted from peripheral blood as separate populations.

With respect to this clone: This receptor's antigen is unknown. The sample holds no much larger clone one base away, and base qualities are not on file.

The CDR3 covers 15 residues, taking in both the cysteine and the phenylalanine. Here the CDR3 DNA is all that survives: 45 bases in frame from base 1. In the germline V gene (reference sequence), CDR1 corresponds to LNHDA and CDR2 to SQIVND. Cut back by 6 bases and 0 bases, the V and J ends lie 12 bases apart. The chain is made from TRBV19 and TRBJ1-5; the D gene cannot be named for sure. The sample was CD4+ or CD8+ T cells sorted from blood, taken in a trial of the OX40 agonist ivuxolimab. The receptor was isolated from an adult with an advanced solid tumor such as melanoma, head and neck, liver or kidney cancer. CDR3 reads: CASSYDGDSNQPQHF. The nucleotide sequence is given as TGTGCCAGTAGCTACGACGGTGATAGCAATCAGCCCCAGCATTTT.